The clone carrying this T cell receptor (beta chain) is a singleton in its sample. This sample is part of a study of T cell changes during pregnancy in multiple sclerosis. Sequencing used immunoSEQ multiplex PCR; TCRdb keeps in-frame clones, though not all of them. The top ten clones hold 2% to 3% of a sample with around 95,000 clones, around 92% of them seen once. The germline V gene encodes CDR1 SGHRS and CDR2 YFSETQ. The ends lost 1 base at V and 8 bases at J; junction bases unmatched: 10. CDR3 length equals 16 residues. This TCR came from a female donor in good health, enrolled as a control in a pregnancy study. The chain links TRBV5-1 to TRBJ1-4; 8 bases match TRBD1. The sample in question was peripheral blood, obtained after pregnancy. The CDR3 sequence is CASSLTLDREREKLFF. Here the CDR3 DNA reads TGCGCCAGCAGCTTGACTTTGGACAGGGAGAGGGAAAAACTGTTTTTT.